A single count supports the clone carrying this T cell receptor beta chain. What it recognizes is unknown. This entry belongs to a study of lymphopenia after photon versus proton radiotherapy. Findings and caveats of the study: Post-nadir diversity loss with photons came from oligoclonal expansion, particularly CD8+ Temra cells. Only patients who died were analyzed for survival; proton advantage is unproven. In patients who died, overall survival fell as post-nadir TCR diversity dropped more.

This table comes from immunoSEQ multiplex PCR, and its TCRdb copy is limited to in-frame clones, with some not included. There are 68,000 or so clones in the sample; approximately 91% occur only once, and less than 3.5% lies in the top ten. Trimming took 6 bases from V and 4 from J, leaving 16 bases between them. The CDR3 has 15 amino acids. CDR1 SNHLY and CDR2 FYNNEI come from the germline V gene. The TCR originated in a woman in her seventies with pancreatic cancer. The sample was peripheral blood, taken from a patient treated with photon-based radiotherapy. The chain carries TRBV2 and TRBJ2-1; D is uncertain. For the CDR3, the DNA is TGTGCCAGCAGGCTTCTCTTGGCGGAGTACAATGAGCAGTTCTTC. Residues: CASRLLLAEYNEQFF.